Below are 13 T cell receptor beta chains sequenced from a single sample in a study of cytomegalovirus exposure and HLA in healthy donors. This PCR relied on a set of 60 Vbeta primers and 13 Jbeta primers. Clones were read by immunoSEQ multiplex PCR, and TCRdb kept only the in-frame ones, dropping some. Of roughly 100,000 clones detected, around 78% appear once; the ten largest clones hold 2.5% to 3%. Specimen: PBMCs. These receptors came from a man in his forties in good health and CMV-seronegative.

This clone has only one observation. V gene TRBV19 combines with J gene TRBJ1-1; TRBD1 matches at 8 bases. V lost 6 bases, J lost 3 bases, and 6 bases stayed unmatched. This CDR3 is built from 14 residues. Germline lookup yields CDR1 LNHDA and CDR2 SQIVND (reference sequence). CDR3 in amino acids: CASSVGQVYTEAFF. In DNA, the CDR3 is TGTGCCAGTAGCGTGGGACAGGTTTACACTGAAGCTTTCTTT.

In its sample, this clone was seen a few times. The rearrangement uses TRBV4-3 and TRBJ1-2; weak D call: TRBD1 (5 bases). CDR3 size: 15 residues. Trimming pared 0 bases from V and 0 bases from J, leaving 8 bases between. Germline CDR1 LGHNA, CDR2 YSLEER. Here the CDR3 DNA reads TGCGCCAGCAGCCAAGACGGGGGGGCTAACTATGGCTACACCTTC. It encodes CASSQDGGANYGYTF.

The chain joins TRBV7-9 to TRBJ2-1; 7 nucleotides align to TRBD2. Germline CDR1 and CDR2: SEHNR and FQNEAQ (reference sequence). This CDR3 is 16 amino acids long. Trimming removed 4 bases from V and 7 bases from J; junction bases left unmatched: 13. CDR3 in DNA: TGTGCCAGCAGCTCGGGGGGTGGTAGTAAGGAGAATGAGCAGTTCTTC. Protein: CASSSGGGSKENEQFF.

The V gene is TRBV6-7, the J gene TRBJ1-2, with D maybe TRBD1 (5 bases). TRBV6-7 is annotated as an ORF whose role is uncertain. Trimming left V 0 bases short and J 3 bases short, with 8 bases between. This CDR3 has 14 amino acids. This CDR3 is CASSYSSGHYGYTF. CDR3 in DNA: TGTGCCAGCAGTTACTCGTCAGGGCACTATGGCTACACCTTC.

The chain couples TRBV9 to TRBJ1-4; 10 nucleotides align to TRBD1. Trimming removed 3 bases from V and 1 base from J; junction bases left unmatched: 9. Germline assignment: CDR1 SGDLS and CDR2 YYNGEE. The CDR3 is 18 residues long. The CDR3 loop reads CASSGRTGGGVTNEKLFF. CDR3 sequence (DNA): TGTGCCAGCAGCGGTCGGACAGGGGGAGGTGTAACTAATGAAAAACTGTTTTTT.

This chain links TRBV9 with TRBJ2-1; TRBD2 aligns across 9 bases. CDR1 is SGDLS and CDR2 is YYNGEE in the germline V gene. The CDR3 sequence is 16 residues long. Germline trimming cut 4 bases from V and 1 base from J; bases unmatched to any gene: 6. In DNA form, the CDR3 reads TGTGCCAGCAGCCCCCGTAGCGGGGGTTCCTACAATGAGCAGTTCTTC. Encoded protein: CASSPRSGGSYNEQFF.

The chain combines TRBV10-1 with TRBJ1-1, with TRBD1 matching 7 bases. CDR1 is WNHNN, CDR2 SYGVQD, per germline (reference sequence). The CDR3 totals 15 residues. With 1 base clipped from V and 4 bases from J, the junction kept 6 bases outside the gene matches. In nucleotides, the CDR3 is TGCGCCAGCAGTGAGTTAGCAGGGGGAACCACTGAAGCTTTCTTT. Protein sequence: CASSELAGGTTEAFF.

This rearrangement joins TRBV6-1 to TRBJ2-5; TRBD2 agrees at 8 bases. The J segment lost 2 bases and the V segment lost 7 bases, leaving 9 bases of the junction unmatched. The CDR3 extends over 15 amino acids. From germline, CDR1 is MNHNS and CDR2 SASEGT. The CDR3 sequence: CASKPGVAGQETQYF. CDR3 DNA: TGTGCCAGCAAACCTGGGGTAGCGGGGCAAGAGACCCAGTACTTC.

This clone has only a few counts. The CDR3 spells CATRDFTGELFF. For the CDR3, the DNA is TGTGCCACCCGGGACTTCACCGGGGAGCTGTTTTTT. This rearrangement joins TRBV19 to TRBJ2-2, with D possibly matching TRBD2 (6 bases). Trimming shortened V by 10 bases and J by 4 bases, and 10 bases separated the two germline ends. This CDR3 is 12 amino acids long. CDR1 is LNHDA and CDR2 is SQIVND in the germline V gene (reference sequence).

The CDR3 DNA is TGTGCCAGCTCACAACAAAACACTGAAGCTTTCTTT. This gives the protein CASSQQNTEAFF. This sequence joins TRBV18 and TRBJ1-1, with no clear D. CDR3 length equals 12 residues. Germline V gene data show CDR1 as KGHSH and CDR2 as LQKENI. Trimming took off 4 bases at V and 2 bases at J, with 5 bases between the two ends.

CDR3 loop: CASGAFGLGYEQYF. For the CDR3, the DNA is TGTGCCAGCGGGGCGTTCGGCCTAGGCTACGAGCAGTACTTC. The chain recombines TRBV7-8 with TRBJ2-5; TRBD1 might be the D (5 bases). The end of the DNA aligns better with TRBJ2-7, so the J call may be wrong. CDR3 size: 14 residues. Germline V gene lookup returns CDR1 SGHVS and CDR2 FQNEAQ.

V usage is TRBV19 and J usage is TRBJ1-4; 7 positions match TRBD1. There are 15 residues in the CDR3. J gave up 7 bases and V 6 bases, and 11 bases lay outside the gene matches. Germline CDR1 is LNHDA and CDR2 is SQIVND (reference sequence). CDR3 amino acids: CASRDRHDRGEKLFF. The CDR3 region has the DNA TGTGCCAGTAGGGACAGGCACGATAGAGGTGAAAAACTGTTTTTT.

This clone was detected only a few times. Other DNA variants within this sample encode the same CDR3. DNA of the CDR3: TGTGCCAGCAGTGAAGGGCAGGGTGGAAACACCATATATTTT. It encodes CASSEGQGGNTIYF. The V call is TRBV6-1, the J call TRBJ1-3, with D maybe TRBD1 (5 bases). This CDR3 region has 14 residues. With 1 base removed from V and 3 bases from J, the gap between germline ends came to 7 bases. In germline, CDR1 is MNHNS, CDR2 SASEGT.